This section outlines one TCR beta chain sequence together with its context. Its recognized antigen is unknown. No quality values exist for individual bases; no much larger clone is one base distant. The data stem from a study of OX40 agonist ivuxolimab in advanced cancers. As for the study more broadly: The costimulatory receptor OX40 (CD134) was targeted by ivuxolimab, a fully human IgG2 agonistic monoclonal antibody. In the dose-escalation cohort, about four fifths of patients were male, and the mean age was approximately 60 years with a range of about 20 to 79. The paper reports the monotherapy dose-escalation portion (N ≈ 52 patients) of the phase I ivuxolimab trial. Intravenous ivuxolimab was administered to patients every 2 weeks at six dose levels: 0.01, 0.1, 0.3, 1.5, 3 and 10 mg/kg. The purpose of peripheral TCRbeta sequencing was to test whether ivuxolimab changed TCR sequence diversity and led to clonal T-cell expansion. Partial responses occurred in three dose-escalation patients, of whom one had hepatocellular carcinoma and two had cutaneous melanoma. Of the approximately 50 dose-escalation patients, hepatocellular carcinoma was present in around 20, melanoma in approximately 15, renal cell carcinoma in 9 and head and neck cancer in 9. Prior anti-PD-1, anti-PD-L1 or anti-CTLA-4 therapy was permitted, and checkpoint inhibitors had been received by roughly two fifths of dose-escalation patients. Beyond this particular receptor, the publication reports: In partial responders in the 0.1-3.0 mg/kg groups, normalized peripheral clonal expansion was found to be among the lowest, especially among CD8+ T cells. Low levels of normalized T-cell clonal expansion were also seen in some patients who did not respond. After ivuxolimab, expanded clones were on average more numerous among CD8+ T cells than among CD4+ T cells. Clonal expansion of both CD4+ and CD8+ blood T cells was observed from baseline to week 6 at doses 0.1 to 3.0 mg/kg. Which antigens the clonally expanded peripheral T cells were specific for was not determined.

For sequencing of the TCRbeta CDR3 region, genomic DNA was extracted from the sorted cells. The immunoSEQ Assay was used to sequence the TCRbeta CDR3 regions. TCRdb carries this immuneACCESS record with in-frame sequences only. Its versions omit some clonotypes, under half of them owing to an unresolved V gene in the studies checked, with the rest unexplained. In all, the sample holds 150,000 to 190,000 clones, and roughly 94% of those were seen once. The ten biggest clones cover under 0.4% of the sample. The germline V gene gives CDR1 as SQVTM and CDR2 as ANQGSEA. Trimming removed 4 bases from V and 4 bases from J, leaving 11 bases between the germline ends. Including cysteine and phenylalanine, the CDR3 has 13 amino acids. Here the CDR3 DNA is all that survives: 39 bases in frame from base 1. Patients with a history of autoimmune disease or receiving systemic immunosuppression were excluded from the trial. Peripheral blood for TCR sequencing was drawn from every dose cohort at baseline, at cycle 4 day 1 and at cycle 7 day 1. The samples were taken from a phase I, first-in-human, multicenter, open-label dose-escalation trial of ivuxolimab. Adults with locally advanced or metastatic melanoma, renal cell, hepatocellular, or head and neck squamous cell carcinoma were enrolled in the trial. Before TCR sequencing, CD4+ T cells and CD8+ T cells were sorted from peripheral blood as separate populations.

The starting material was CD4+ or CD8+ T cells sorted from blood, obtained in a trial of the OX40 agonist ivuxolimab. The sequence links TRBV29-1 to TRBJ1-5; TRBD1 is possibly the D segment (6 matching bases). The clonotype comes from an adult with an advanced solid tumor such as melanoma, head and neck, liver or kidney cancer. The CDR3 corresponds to CSVAGQGNQPQHF. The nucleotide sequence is TGCAGCGTTGCGGGACAAGGAAATCAGCCCCAGCATTTT.